These T cell receptor beta chains were read from a single sample in a study of brain T cells in children with intractable seizures. Data came from immunoSEQ multiplex PCR; TCRdb stores just in-frame clones and leaves some out. The repertoire consists of around 80,000 clones, with roughly 89% occurring once and the leading ten covering around 24%. Sequences were derived from peripheral blood, sampled at surgery. The receptor set was obtained from a girl aged 2 to 10 with Rasmussen encephalitis and intractable seizures. CDR3s include the opening cysteine and the closing phenylalanine or tryptophan. D genes are given only for firm matches.

>-|TRBJ2-1|TRBV7-9
TGTGCCAGCAGCTTTCGGGGAGTTGAGCAGTTCTTC
CASSFRGVEQFF
>-|TRBJ1-1|TRBV30
TGTGCCTGGAGACCGGGGGAGAACACTGAAGCTTTCTTT
CAWRPGENTEAFF
>-|TRBJ1-5|TRBV2
TGTGCCAGCAGTGAATTGGAGGGCTTTCAGCCCCAGCATTTT
CASSELEGFQPQHF
>TRBD2|TRBJ2-6|TRBV5-5
TGTGCCAGCAGCCTAGCGGGACTAGCGGGGGGGCGGTCTGGGGCCAACGTCCTGACTTTC
CASSLAGLAGGRSGANVLTF
>TRBD1|TRBJ2-5|TRBV11-2
TGTGCCAGCAGCTTGGACAGGGTGGTGCAAGAGACCCAGTACTTC
CASSLDRVVQETQYF
>TRBD1|TRBJ1-1|TRBV6-5
TGTGCCAGCAGCCATGGGACAGCCAACACTGAAGCTTTCTTT
CASSHGTANTEAFF
>-|TRBJ2-3|TRBV10-1
TGCGCCAGCAGTGACTTGGCCTCTGGTACGCAGTATTTT
CASSDLASGTQYF
>-|TRBJ2-5|TRBV30
TGTGCCTGGAGTGGAGGTAGCTCGGGCCAAGAGACCCAGTACTTC
CAWSGGSSGQETQYF
>TRBD2|TRBJ2-7|TRBV27
TGTGCCAGCGGAAAGGGACTAGCGGGAGTTCACGAGCAGTACTTC
CASGKGLAGVHEQYF
>-|TRBJ1-2|TRBV9
TGTGCCAGCAGCCCGTGGACTCTTGCGGGTAACTATGGCTACACCTTC
CASSPWTLAGNYGYTF
>-|TRBJ1-1|TRBV27
TGTGCCAGCAAATTCGGCGGGCAGGGGAACACTGAAGCTTTCTTT
CASKFGGQGNTEAFF
>-|TRBJ2-5|TRBV24-1
TGTGCCACCAGTGATCCACGGACAGGCGGGGCACAAGAGACCCAGTACTTC
CATSDPRTGGAQETQYF
>-|TRBJ2-3|TRBV30
TGTGCCTGGAGTGTCTTGACGGCCACAGATACGCAGTATTTT
CAWSVLTATDTQYF
>-|TRBJ2-5|TRBV29-1
TGCAGCGTTGAAGATGGCAGGGAAGAGACCCAGTACTTC
CSVEDGREETQYF
>-|TRBJ2-2|TRBV10-1
TGCGCCAGCAGTGAGAAGGGCGGCGGGGAGCTGTTTTTT
CASSEKGGGELFF
>TRBD2|TRBJ2-1|TRBV7-3
TGTGCCAGCAGCTTACCTAGCGGGGGGGCTATTGAGCAGTTCTTC
CASSLPSGGAIEQFF